Following are 17 T cell receptor beta chains from one sample sequenced in a study of OX40 agonist ivuxolimab in advanced cancers. TCRdb keeps only in-frame clones here, not all; method: immunoSEQ multiplex PCR. Of under 60,000 clones listed, over 80% were seen once; the top ten hold just under 4%. This specimen was CD4+ or CD8+ T cells sorted from blood, taken in a trial of the OX40 agonist ivuxolimab. These receptors were collected from an adult with an advanced solid tumor such as melanoma, head and neck, liver or kidney cancer.

This clone occurred once. The chain recombines TRBV30 with TRBJ2-5; 8 bases align to TRBD1. The junction had 11 bases not matched to a gene; V was cut back by 3 bases and J by 5 bases. CDR3 length: 15 amino acids. Germline V gives CDR1 GTSNPN, CDR2 SVGIG (reference sequence). The CDR3 sequence is CAWSPGQGRAETQYF. CDR3 DNA sequence: TGTGCCTGGAGCCCCGGACAGGGTCGGGCTGAGACCCAGTACTTC.

V is TRBV4-2 and J is TRBJ2-2; TRBD1 agrees at 12 bases. V was pared by 1 base and J by 6 bases, with 9 bases of the junction left unmatched. This CDR3 comprises 18 residues. Germline loops: CDR1 LGHNA, CDR2 YNFKEQ. DNA for the CDR3: TGTGCCAGCAGCCAAGCCATCCGGGACAGGGGGCGTGCCGGGGAGCTGTTTTTT. Its translation: CASSQAIRDRGRAGELFF.

The genes are TRBV28 and TRBJ1-2; 9 nucleotides line up with TRBD1. This CDR3 is built from 14 residues. The V segment lost 6 bases and the J segment 4 bases; nucleotides outside the gene matches: 6. Germline CDR1 MDHEN, CDR2 SYDVKM. The CDR3 region has the DNA TGTGCCAGCAGGTTACAGGGGGCGGGCTATGGCTACACCTTC. Protein sequence: CASRLQGAGYGYTF.

The chain is built from TRBV4-1 and TRBJ2-3; either TRBD1 or TRBD2 may supply D (5 bases each). The V end was cut by 0 bases, the J end by 5 bases, with 12 bases between. The CDR3 consists of 15 residues. Looked up from germline, CDR1 is MGHRA and CDR2 is YSYEKL. CDR3 coding DNA: TGCGCCAGCAGCCAAGAAGGGGATCGGGGAGATACGCAGTATTTT. It yields the protein CASSQEGDRGDTQYF.

This chain links TRBV7-3 with TRBJ2-5; D gene unclear. Germline-derived CDR1 and CDR2 are SGHTA and FQGTGA. CDR3 length equals 12 residues. V lost 4 bases and J 7 bases, leaving 10 bases between the germline ends. The CDR3 region has the DNA TGTGCCAGCAGCTCTTACTCTCCGACCCAGTACTTC. This encodes CASSSYSPTQYF. The full variable domain, completed using reference TRBV7-3 and TRBJ2-5, is GAGVSQTPSNKVTEKGKYVELRCDPISGHTALYWYRQSLGQGPEFLIYFQGTGAADDSGLPNDRFFAVRPEGSVSTLKIQRTERGDSAVYLCASSSYSPTQYFGPGTRLLVL.

The chain employs TRBV4-2 and TRBJ2-6; 11 nucleotides agree with TRBD1. There are 17 residues in the CDR3. The V segment lost 4 bases and the J segment 4 bases; nucleotides outside the gene matches: 6. Germline V gene data show CDR1 as LGHNA and CDR2 as YNFKEQ. This chain's CDR3 is CASSPGQGAGGANVLTF. The CDR3 nucleotides read TGTGCCAGCAGCCCCGGACAGGGGGCCGGGGGGGCCAACGTCCTGACTTTC.

The V call is TRBV29-1, the J call TRBJ2-1; 8 bases match TRBD1. This CDR3 has 14 amino acids. Losses at the gene ends were 4 bases for V and 6 bases for J; bases not matched to a gene: 8. CDR1 SQVTM and CDR2 ANQGSEA come from the germline V gene. For the CDR3, the DNA is TGCAGCGTTGCGTTCGGACAGGGTCTCAATGAGCAGTTCTTC. Its protein product is CSVAFGQGLNEQFF.

The chain recombines TRBV11-2 with TRBJ2-5; D gene ambiguous. The CDR3 length is 13 residues. Germline CDR1 SGHAT, CDR2 FQNNGV. V lost 5 bases, J lost 4 bases, and 11 bases lay in between. CDR3 residues: CASSRRVSETQYF. DNA of the CDR3: TGTGCCAGCAGCCGAAGGGTTTCAGAGACCCAGTACTTC. The variable domain in full, with the rest retrieved from reference TRBV11-2 and TRBJ2-5, is EAGVAQSPRYKIIEKRQSVAFWCNPISGHATLYWYQQILGQGPKLLIQFQNNGVVDDSQLPKDRFSAERLKGVDSTLKIQPAKLEDSAVYLCASSRRVSETQYFGPGTRLLVL.

The chain employs TRBV27 and TRBJ2-7; weak D call: TRBD1 (7 bases). Trimming removed 5 bases at V and 2 bases at J, with 13 bases between. The germline V gene encodes CDR1 MNHEY and CDR2 SMNVEV (reference sequence). CDR3 length equals 14 residues. CDR3 in DNA: TGTGCCAGCAGTAAGGGGGGACAGACCTACGAGCAGTACTTC. Protein: CASSKGGQTYEQYF.

For this clone: This same CDR3 is encoded by further DNA sequences in the sample. This chain connects TRBV6-1 to TRBJ1-1, with TRBD1 matching over 7 bases. This CDR3 region has 14 residues. The ends lost 2 bases at V and 3 bases at J; junction bases unmatched: 3. The germline CDR1 and CDR2 sequences are MNHNS and SASEGT. The chain's CDR3 is CASSEQGGDTEAFF. The CDR3 bases are TGTGCCAGCAGTGAACAGGGGGGCGACACTGAAGCTTTCTTT.

The V call is TRBV6-5, the J call TRBJ2-7; D ambiguous. V lost 4 bases and J 3 bases, leaving 13 bases between the germline ends. CDR1 MNHEY and CDR2 SVGAGI come from the germline V gene. There are 14 residues in the CDR3. The CDR3 DNA reads as TGTGCCAGCAGTTCCTCGAGGCCCCTCTACGAGCAGTACTTC. This encodes CASSSSRPLYEQYF.

V and J are TRBV28 and TRBJ2-3; tentative D call: TRBD2 (5 bases). The germline gives CDR1 MDHEN, CDR2 SYDVKM. Trimming took off 11 bases at V and 2 bases at J, with 8 bases between the two ends. The CDR3 runs to 11 residues. CDR3 coding DNA: TGTGCCTCTCGGGACACAGATACGCAGTATTTT. This sequence encodes CASRDTDTQYF.

This chain joins TRBV28 and TRBJ2-5; 8 bases agree with TRBD2. With the DNA end fitting TRBJ2-7 better, the J assignment may be wrong. This CDR3 region has 13 residues. CDR1 is MDHEN, CDR2 SYDVKM, per germline. The CDR3 reads CASGSGGTYEQYF. The CDR3 coding sequence is TGTGCCAGCGGATCGGGGGGGACATACGAGCAGTACTTC.

The rearrangement joins TRBV19 to TRBJ2-4; 8 positions agree with TRBD1. V gave up 2 bases and J gave up 9 bases; unmatched junction bases: 9. This CDR3 is built from 15 residues. The germline V gene has CDR1 LNHDA and CDR2 SQIVND (reference sequence). The DNA of the CDR3 is TGTGCCAGTAGTATATCGCAGGGGGCGAGTAGCATTCAGTACTTC. Translation gives CASSISQGASSIQYF.

This chain links TRBV5-6 with TRBJ2-7; D gene unclear. V gave up 4 bases and J gave up 5 bases, with 19 bases separating them. Germline CDR1 and CDR2: SGHDT and YYEEEE. CDR3 length equals 15 residues. CDR3 DNA sequence: TGTGCCAGCAGCCCGATCAAAAAATTAGTCCACGAGCAGTACTTC. The encoded protein is CASSPIKKLVHEQYF.

The V gene is TRBV6-5, the J gene TRBJ1-1; D uncertain. Looked up from germline, CDR1 is MNHEY and CDR2 is SVGAGI. This CDR3 has 14 amino acids. The V gene lost 2 bases and the J gene lost 3 bases, with 10 bases spanning the gap. The CDR3 reads CASSYGLPDTEAFF. The CDR3 DNA sequence: TGTGCCAGCAGTTACGGGCTACCGGACACTGAAGCTTTCTTT.

CDR3 coding DNA: TGTGCCAGCAGCTGGGGAGATTCAGGTCTAACGCAGTATTTT. This gives the protein CASSWGDSGLTQYF. The V gene is TRBV7-9, the J gene TRBJ2-3; TRBD2 might be the D (5 bases). The CDR3 is 14 residues long. Trimming cost V 4 bases and J 9 bases, with 17 bases left between them. Germline lookup yields CDR1 SEHNR and CDR2 FQNEAQ (reference sequence).